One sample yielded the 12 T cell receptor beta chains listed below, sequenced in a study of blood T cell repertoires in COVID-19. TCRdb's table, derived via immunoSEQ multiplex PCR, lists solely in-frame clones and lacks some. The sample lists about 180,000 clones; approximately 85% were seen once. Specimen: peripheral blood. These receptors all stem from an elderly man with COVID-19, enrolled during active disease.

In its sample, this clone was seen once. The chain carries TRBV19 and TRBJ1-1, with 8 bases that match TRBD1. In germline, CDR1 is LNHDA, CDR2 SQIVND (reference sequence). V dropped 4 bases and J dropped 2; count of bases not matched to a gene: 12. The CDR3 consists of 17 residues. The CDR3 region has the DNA TGTGCCAGTAGTAACGGACCGGGACAGGCGAGAAACACTGAAGCTTTCTTT. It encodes CASSNGPGQARNTEAFF. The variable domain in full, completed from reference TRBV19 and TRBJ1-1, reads DGGITQSPKYLFRKEGQNVTLSCEQNLNHDAMYWYRQDPGQGLRLIYYSQIVNDFQKGDIAEGYSVSREKKESFPLTVTSAQKNPTAFYLCASSNGPGQARNTEAFFGQGTRLTVV.

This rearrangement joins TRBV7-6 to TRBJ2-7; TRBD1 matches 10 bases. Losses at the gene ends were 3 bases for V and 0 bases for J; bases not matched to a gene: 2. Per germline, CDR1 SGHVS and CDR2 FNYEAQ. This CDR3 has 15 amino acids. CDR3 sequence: CASSFGQGGSYEQYF. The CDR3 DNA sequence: TGTGCCAGCAGCTTTGGACAGGGGGGCTCCTACGAGCAGTACTTC.

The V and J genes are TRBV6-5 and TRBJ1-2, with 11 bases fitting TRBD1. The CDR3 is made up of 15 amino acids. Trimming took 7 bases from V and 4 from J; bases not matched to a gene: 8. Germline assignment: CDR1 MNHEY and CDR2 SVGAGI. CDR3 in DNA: TGTGCCAGCACCGGGGGGACAGGGGGAAGCTATGGCTACACCTTC. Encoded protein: CASTGGTGGSYGYTF.

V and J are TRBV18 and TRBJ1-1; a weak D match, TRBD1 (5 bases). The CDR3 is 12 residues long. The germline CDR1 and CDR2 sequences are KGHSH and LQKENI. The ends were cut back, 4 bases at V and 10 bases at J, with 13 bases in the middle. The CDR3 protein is CASSLRGQGAFF. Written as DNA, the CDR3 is TGTGCCAGCTCACTTAGGGGCCAGGGAGCTTTCTTT.

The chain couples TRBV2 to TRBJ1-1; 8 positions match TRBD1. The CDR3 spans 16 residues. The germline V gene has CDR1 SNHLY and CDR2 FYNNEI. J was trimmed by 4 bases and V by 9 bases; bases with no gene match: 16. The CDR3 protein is CASHPDRVRGGTEAFF. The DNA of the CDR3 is TGTGCCAGTCACCCGGACAGGGTAAGGGGCGGCACTGAAGCTTTCTTT.

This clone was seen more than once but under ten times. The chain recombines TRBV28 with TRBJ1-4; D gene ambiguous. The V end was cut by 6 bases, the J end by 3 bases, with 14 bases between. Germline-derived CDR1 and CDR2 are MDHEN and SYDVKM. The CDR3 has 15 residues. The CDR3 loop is CASSLPEAPNEKLFF. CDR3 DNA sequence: TGTGCCAGCAGCCTGCCCGAGGCGCCTAATGAAAAACTGTTTTTT.

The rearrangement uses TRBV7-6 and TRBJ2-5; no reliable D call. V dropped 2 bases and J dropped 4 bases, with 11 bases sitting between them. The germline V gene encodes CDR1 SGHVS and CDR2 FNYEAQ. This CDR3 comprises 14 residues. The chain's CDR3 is CASSLIATGETQYF. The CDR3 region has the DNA TGTGCCAGCAGCTTAATTGCGACGGGAGAGACCCAGTACTTC.

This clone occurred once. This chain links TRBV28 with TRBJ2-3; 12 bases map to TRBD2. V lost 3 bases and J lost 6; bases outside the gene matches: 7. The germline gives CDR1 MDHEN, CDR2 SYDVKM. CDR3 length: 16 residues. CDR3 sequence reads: CASSFQSSGGADTQYF. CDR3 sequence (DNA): TGTGCCAGCAGTTTCCAATCTAGCGGGGGGGCGGATACGCAGTATTTT.

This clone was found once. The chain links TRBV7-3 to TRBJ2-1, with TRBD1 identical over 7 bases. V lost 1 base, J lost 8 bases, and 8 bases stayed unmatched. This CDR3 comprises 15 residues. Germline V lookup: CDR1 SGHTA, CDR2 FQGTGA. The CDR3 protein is CASSLNPRTGDEQFF. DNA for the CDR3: TGTGCCAGCAGCTTAAACCCCCGGACAGGTGATGAGCAGTTCTTC.

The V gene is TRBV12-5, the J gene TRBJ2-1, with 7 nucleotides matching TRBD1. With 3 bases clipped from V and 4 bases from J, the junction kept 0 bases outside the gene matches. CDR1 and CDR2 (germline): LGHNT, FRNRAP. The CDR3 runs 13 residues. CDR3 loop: CASGFRGYNEQFF. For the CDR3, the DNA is TGTGCTAGTGGTTTCAGGGGGTACAATGAGCAGTTCTTC.

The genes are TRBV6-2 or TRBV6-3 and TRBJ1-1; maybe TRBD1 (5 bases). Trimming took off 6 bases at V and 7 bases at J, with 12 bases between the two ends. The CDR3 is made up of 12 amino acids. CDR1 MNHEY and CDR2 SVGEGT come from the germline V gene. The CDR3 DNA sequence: TGTGCCAGCAGCTCGGGACTCGGTGAAGCTTTCTTT. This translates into CASSSGLGEAFF.

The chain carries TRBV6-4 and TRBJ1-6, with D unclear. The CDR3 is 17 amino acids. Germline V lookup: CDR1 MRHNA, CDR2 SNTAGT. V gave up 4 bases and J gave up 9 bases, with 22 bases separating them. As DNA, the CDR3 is TGTGCCAGCAGTGCCTACGGAGAGGGCTTTCACGGTTCACCCCTCCACTTT. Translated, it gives CASSAYGEGFHGSPLHF.